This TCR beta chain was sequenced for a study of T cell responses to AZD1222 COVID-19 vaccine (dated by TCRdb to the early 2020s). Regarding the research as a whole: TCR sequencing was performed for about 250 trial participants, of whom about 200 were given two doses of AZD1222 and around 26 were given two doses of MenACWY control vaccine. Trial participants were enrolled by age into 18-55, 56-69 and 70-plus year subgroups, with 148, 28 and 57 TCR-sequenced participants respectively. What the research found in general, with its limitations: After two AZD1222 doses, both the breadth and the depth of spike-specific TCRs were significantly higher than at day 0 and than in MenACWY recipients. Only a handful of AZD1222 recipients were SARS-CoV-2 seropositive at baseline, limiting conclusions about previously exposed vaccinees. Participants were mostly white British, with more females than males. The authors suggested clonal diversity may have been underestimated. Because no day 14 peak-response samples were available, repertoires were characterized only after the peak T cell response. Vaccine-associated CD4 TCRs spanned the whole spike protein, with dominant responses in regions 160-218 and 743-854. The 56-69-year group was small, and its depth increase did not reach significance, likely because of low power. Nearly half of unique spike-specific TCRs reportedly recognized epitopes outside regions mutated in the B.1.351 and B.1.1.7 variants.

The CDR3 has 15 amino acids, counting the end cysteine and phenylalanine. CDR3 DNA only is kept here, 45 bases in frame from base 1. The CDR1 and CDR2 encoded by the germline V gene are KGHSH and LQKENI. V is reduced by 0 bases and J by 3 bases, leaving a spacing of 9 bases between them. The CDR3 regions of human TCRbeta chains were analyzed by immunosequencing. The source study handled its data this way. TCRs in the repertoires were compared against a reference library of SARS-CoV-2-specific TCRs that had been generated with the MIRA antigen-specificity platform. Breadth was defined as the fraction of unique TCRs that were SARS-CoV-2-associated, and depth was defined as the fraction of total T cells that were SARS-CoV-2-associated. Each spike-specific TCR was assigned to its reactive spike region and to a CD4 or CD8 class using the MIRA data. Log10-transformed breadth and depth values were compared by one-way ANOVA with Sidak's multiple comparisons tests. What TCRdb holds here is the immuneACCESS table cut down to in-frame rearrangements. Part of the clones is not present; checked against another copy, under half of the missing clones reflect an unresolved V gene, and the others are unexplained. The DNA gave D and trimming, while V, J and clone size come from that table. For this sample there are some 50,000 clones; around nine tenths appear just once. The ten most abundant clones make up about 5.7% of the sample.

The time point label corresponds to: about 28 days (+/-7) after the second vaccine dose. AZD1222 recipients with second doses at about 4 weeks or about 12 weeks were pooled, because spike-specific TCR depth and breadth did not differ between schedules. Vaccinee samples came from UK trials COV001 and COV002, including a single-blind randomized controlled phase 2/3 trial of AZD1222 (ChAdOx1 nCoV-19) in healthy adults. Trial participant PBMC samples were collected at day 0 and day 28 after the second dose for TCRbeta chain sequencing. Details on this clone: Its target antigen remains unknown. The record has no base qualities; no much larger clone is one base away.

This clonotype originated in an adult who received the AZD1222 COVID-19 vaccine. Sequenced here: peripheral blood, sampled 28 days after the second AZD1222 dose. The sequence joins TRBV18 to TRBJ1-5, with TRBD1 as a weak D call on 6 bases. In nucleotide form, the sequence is TGTGCCAGCTCACCACCTCCAGGGGTCAATCAGCCCCAGCATTTT. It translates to CASSPPPGVNQPQHF.